Described below is a single TCR beta chain sequence and its context. Its antigen remains unidentified. Profiled with immunoSEQ multiplex PCR; TCRdb holds only in-frame clones, not every one. The sample carries 65,000 to 85,000 clones, more than 80% recorded once. CDR3 length: 14 residues. CDR1 SEHNR and CDR2 FQNEAQ come from the germline V gene (reference sequence). V shed 1 base and J shed 7 bases, with 8 bases lying between them. This sample was included in a study of OX40 agonist ivuxolimab in advanced cancers. Whole-study context: The patients' treatment was ivuxolimab, an agonistic anti-OX40 (CD134) antibody.

Points from the study as a whole: Antigens targeted by the expanded peripheral T cells were not determined. Researchers report that CD8+ T cells had, on average, more expanded clones than CD4+.

The source material was CD4+ or CD8+ T cells sorted from blood, sampled in a trial of the OX40 agonist ivuxolimab. The source of this sequence is an adult with an advanced solid tumor such as melanoma, head and neck, liver or kidney cancer. V and J are TRBV7-9 and TRBJ1-6, with unresolved D. The chain's CDR3 is CASSLGVANSPLHF. CDR3 nucleotide sequence: TGTGCCAGCAGCTTAGGGGTGGCAAATTCACCCCTCCACTTT.